This T cell receptor (beta chain) was observed in a study of blood T cell repertoires in COVID-19. TCRdb keeps only in-frame clones here, not all; method: immunoSEQ multiplex PCR. The data show 150,000 to 200,000 clones, with approximately 80% seen just once and roughly 7.5% held by the top ten. Germline assignment: CDR1 MGHDK and CDR2 SYGVNS. The trim removed 3 bases at V and 5 bases at J, leaving 11 bases unmatched. This CDR3 comprises 16 residues. The sequenced sample consisted of peripheral blood. This TCR was recovered from a man between 60 and 75 years old with acute or convalescent COVID-19. The rearrangement links TRBV25-1 to TRBJ1-1, with 8 bases matching TRBD1. The CDR3 region is CASSDSADRGETEAFF. CDR3 nucleotides: TGTGCCAGCAGTGACTCAGCCGACAGGGGAGAGACTGAAGCTTTCTTT. Full variable domain (rest looked up from reference TRBV25-1 and TRBJ1-1): EADIYQTPRYLVIGTGKKITLECSQTMGHDKMYWYQQDPGMELHLIHYSYGVNSTEKGDLSSESTVSRIRTEHFPLTLESARPSHTSQYLCASSDSADRGETEAFFGQGTRLTVV.